The rows below give T cell receptor beta chains drawn from one sample of a study of blood T cells in healthy people across ages. TCRdb reprocessed the 5' RACE reads via MiXCR and lists one record per CDR3 protein. Among some 1.8 million distinct CDR3 sequences, approximately 40% were seen once, and the ten largest hold 23%. The material sequenced was blood. Source of these receptors: a human donor in good health. Each CDR3 is given with its conserved first and last residue. A D gene is named only where the DNA matches it firmly. For some rows the clone size is stated as once, few or many, or as a class when expanded; others skip it.

J | V | size | D | CDR3 | DNA
TRBJ2-1 | TRBV20-1 | once | TRBD1 | CSASWDRGLLDEQFF | TGCAGTGCTAGTTGGGACAGGGGGCTTTTGGATGAGCAGTTCTTC
TRBJ1-4 | TRBV5-1 | few | TRBD1 | CASSTHTGTAHEKLFF | TGCGCCAGCAGCACGCATACCGGGACAGCTCATGAAAAACTGTTTTTT
TRBJ1-2 | TRBV4-1 | . | . | CASSRALGYGYTF | TGCGCCAGCAGCCGGGCCCTCGGCTATGGCTACACCTTC
TRBJ1-2 | TRBV7-2 | few | . | CASSPRTSYYGYTF | TGTGCCAGCAGCCCCAGAACTTCCTACTATGGCTACACCTTC
TRBJ1-2 | TRBV12-5 | . | . | CASGLLQGGYTF | TGTGCTAGTGGTTTGTTACAGGGTGGCTACACCTTC
TRBJ1-2 | TRBV27 | . | TRBD1 | CASSWAGGRGYGYTF | TGTGCCAGCAGTTGGGCAGGGGGTCGCGGCTATGGCTACACCTTC
TRBJ2-1 | TRBV11-2 | many | TRBD2 | CASSSGGANEQFF | TGTGCCAGCAGCTCGGGGGGGGCCAATGAGCAGTTCTTC
TRBJ1-1 | TRBV4-1 | . | TRBD1 | CASSQEDRGSAFF | TGCGCCAGCAGCCAAGAGGACAGGGGATCAGCTTTCTTT
TRBJ2-3 | TRBV7-2 | . | . | CASSLGGSGWRGTDTQYF | TGTGCCAGCAGCTTAGGCGGTTCGGGTTGGCGCGGCACAGATACGCAGTATTTT
TRBJ2-5 | TRBV7-2 | . | . | CASSLAGLAAPQETQYF | TGTGCCAGCAGCTTAGCGGGGTTAGCGGCGCCACAAGAGACCCAGTACTTC
TRBJ1-4 | TRBV7-8 | few | . | CASSLRGRGNEKPFF | TGTGCCAGCAGCCTCAGGGGCAGGGGAAATGAAAAACCGTTTTTT
TRBJ1-6 | TRBV4-1 | few | TRBD1 | CASSQVLTGGFTTLHF | TGCGCCAGCAGCCAAGTATTGACAGGGGGGTTCACGACCCTCCACTTT
TRBJ2-5 | TRBV12-3/TRBV12-4 | few | TRBD2 | CASSLSGANERYF | TGTGCCAGCAGTTTAAGCGGGGCCAACGAGCGGTACTTC
TRBJ2-1 | TRBV6-5 | . | . | CASSSDTSLSSYNEQFF | TGTGCCAGCAGTTCCGATACTAGCCTGAGCTCCTACAATGAGCAGTTCTTC
TRBJ2-4 | TRBV5-5 | . | TRBD2 | CASSQAGGGGWSIQYF | TGTGCCAGCAGCCAGGCGGGGGGCGGGGGATGGAGCATTCAGTACTTC
TRBJ2-7 | TRBV4-3 | . | . | CASSQGREWGDFAYEQYF | TGCGCCAGCAGCCAAGGCCGGGAGTGGGGTGACTTCGCCTACGAGCAGTACTTC
TRBJ2-3 | TRBV20-1 | few | TRBD2 | CSARDQRGGDTQYF | TGCAGTGCTAGAGACCAGCGGGGGGGAGATACGCAGTATTTT
TRBJ2-1 | TRBV29-1 | . | . | CSVDALDRTYNEQFF | TGCAGCGTTGATGCCTTGGACAGAACCTACAATGAGCAGTTCTTC
TRBJ1-4 | TRBV29-1 | . | . | CSALLSTNEKLFF | TGCAGCGCCCTCCTCTCAACTAATGAAAAACTGTTTTTT
TRBJ1-2 | TRBV2 | few | . | CASRLDTEGYTF | TGTGCCAGCAGATTAGATACGGAAGGCTACACCTTC
TRBJ2-3 | TRBV7-3 | . | . | CASSKLSFTDTQYF | TGTGCCAGCAGCAAACTTAGTTTCACAGATACGCAGTATTTT
TRBJ2-3 | TRBV12-3/TRBV12-4 | . | TRBD2 | CASSTVLGRGVFSTDTQYF | TGTGCCAGCAGCACCGTCTTGGGGCGGGGGGTCTTTAGCACAGATACGCAGTATTTT
TRBJ2-3 | TRBV2 | . | TRBD2 | CASSEEVGGTDTQYF | TGTGCCAGCAGTGAAGAGGTGGGGGGGACAGATACGCAGTATTTT
TRBJ2-5 | TRBV20-1 | few | TRBD2 | CSARGDRAGTQETQYF | TGCAGTGCTAGAGGAGACCGAGCGGGGACCCAAGAGACCCAGTACTTC
TRBJ2-5 | TRBV7-2 | . | . | CASSARGGGLQETQYF | TGTGCCAGCAGCGCAAGAGGAGGGGGCCTTCAAGAGACCCAGTACTTC
TRBJ2-2 | TRBV12-3/TRBV12-4 | few | . | CASSPRTNTGELFF | TGTGCCAGCAGTCCCCGGACGAACACCGGGGAGCTGTTTTTT
TRBJ2-6 | TRBV5-5 | few | . | CASSLGGSANVLTF | TGTGCCAGCAGCTTGGGAGGGTCTGCCAACGTCCTGACTTTC
TRBJ1-2 | TRBV20-1 | . | TRBD1 | CSARTGETLSGGYTF | TGCAGTGCTAGGACAGGGGAGACCTTAAGTGGTGGCTACACCTTC
TRBJ1-5 | TRBV2 | . | TRBD1 | CASGEDRVSNQPQHF | TGTGCCAGCGGGGAAGACAGGGTTAGCAATCAGCCCCAGCATTTT
TRBJ1-2 | TRBV12-3/TRBV12-4 | . | . | CASTSRGYSDGYTF | TGTGCCAGCACCTCCCGGGGCTATTCGGATGGCTACACCTTC
TRBJ2-6 | TRBV15 | few | . | CATSRVKGEGANVLTF | TGTGCCACCAGCAGGGTAAAGGGGGAGGGGGCCAACGTCCTGACTTTC
TRBJ1-6 | TRBV6-5 | once | . | CASSYSGENNSPLHF | TGTGCCAGCAGTTACAGCGGGGAGAATAATTCACCCCTCCACTTT
TRBJ1-6 | TRBV24-1 | few | . | CATSDSRDYNSPLHF | TGTGCCACCAGTGATTCCCGGGACTATAATTCACCCCTCCACTTT
TRBJ2-1 | TRBV5-1 | few | TRBD2 | CASSPTFGGGPTYNEQFF | TGCGCCAGCAGCCCCACATTCGGGGGGGGGCCTACCTACAATGAGCAGTTCTTC
TRBJ2-5 | TRBV12-3/TRBV12-4 | . | TRBD2 | CASTPYGGQETQYF | TGTGCCAGCACCCCTTACGGGGGGCAAGAGACCCAGTACTTC
TRBJ2-1 | TRBV10-3 | . | TRBD1 | CAISDIGQGVDEQFF | TGTGCCATCAGTGACATTGGACAGGGAGTTGATGAGCAGTTCTTC
TRBJ1-4 | TRBV11-1 | . | . | CASSFGTTNEKLFF | TGTGCCAGCAGCTTTGGAACAACTAATGAAAAACTGTTTTTT
TRBJ2-2 | TRBV6-2/TRBV6-3 | . | . | CASSYSSQFGELFF | TGTGCCAGCAGTTACTCGAGTCAGTTCGGGGAGCTGTTTTTT
TRBJ2-7 | TRBV12-3/TRBV12-4 | few | . | CASSFEGYYEQYF | TGTGCCAGCAGTTTTGAAGGGTACTACGAGCAGTACTTC
TRBJ2-7 | TRBV7-2 | few | . | CASTLGGVAEQYF | TGTGCCAGCACCTTGGGCGGGGTCGCCGAGCAGTACTTC
TRBJ1-1 | TRBV5-1 | . | TRBD1 | CASSSQQGVEAFF | TGCGCCAGCAGCTCCCAACAGGGGGTTGAAGCTTTCTTT
TRBJ2-1 | TRBV7-9 | . | . | CASSAIAESYNEQFF | TGTGCCAGCAGCGCGATAGCGGAATCCTACAATGAGCAGTTCTTC
TRBJ2-2 | TRBV2 | few | . | CASSRVGGLGELFF | TGTGCCAGCAGCCGCGTGGGGGGACTGGGGGAGCTGTTTTTT
TRBJ1-1 | TRBV14 | . | . | CASSQTGRTAEAFF | TGTGCCAGCAGCCAAACTGGGCGCACAGCTGAAGCTTTCTTT
TRBJ2-7 | TRBV20-1 | few | TRBD1 | CSARAYFYGAGQGAWYEQYF | TGCAGTGCTAGAGCGTACTTTTATGGGGCCGGACAGGGGGCATGGTACGAGCAGTACTTC
TRBJ2-5 | TRBV4-1 | few | . | CASSQFGGVETQYF | TGCGCCAGCAGCCAATTCGGCGGGGTAGAGACCCAGTACTTC
TRBJ2-7 | TRBV6-5 | . | TRBD2 | CASRGVRGGSEQYF | TGTGCCAGCAGGGGCGTAAGGGGCGGGAGCGAGCAGTACTTC
TRBJ1-5 | TRBV27 | . | . | CASSSRPYYSNQPQHF | TGTGCCAGCAGTTCCCGACCCTATTATAGCAATCAGCCCCAGCATTTT
TRBJ1-5 | TRBV5-1 | few | . | CASSPGTTNQPQHF | TGCGCCAGCAGCCCTGGGACAACAAATCAGCCCCAGCATTTT
TRBJ2-3 | TRBV9 | . | . | CASSVGTTSLTDTQYF | TGTGCCAGCAGCGTAGGGACTACTTCACTCACAGATACGCAGTATTTT
TRBJ1-2 | TRBV6-6 | . | . | CATRAGGSYGYTF | TGTGCCACTCGGGCGGGGGGCTCGTATGGCTACACCTTC
TRBJ1-1 | TRBV2 | . | . | CASSVEGFGWDEAFF | TGTGCCAGCAGTGTCGAAGGGTTTGGATGGGATGAAGCTTTCTTT
TRBJ1-6 | TRBV12-3/TRBV12-4 | few | . | CASSRGGAYNSPLHF | TGTGCCAGCAGTAGAGGAGGGGCCTATAATTCACCCCTCCACTTT
TRBJ2-7 | TRBV12-3/TRBV12-4 | few | . | CASSLDHLSYEQYF | TGTGCCAGCAGTTTGGACCACCTCTCCTACGAGCAGTACTTC